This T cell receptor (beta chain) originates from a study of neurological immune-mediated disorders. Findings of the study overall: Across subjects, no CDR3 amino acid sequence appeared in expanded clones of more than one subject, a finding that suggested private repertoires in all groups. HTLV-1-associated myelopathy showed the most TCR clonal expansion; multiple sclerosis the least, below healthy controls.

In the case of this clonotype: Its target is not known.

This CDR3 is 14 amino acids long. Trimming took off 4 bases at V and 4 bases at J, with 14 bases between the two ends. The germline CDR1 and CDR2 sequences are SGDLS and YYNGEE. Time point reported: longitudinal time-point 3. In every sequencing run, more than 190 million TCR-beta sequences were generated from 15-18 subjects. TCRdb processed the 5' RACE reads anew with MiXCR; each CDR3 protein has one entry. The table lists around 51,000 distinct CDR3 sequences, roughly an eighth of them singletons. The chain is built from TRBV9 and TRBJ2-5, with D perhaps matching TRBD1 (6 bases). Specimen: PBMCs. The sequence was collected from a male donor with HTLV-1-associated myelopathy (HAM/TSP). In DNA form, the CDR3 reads TGTGCCAGCAGCCCAGGACAGAAGATAGAGACCCAGTACTTC. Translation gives CASSPGQKIETQYF.